This TCR beta chain is drawn from a study of CD8+ T cells in alopecia areata. CDR3 length: 14 amino acids. The germline gives CDR1 LGHNA, CDR2 YSLEER. V shed 2 bases and J shed 0 bases, with 5 bases lying between them. Specified treatment: oral pan-JAK inhibitor, 5-10 mg twice daily. Extracted RNA was reverse transcribed into cDNA, the sequencing template. TCRdb's copy holds only in-frame clones and misses some; the assay was immunoSEQ multiplex PCR. Of over 150,000 clones detected, 53% appear once; the ten largest clones hold roughly a tenth. The J gene is TRBJ2-4, the V gene TRBV4-3; D ambiguous. Source: CD8+ T cells sorted from blood, taken at week 24, from a patient treated with tofacitinib. This TCR was sampled from a human donor with alopecia areata. The CDR3 sequence: CASSQTQAKNIQYF. The CDR3 region has the DNA TGCGCCAGCAGCCAAACCCAAGCCAAAAACATTCAGTACTTC.